These T cell receptor beta chains were read from a single sample in a study of control samples from healthy donors and cancer patients. Only in-frame clones appear in the TCRdb table, and some are missing; sequencing was by immunoSEQ multiplex PCR. The sample lists about 26,000 clones; 82% were seen once. The sequencing sample was made of PBMCs. The receptors were sampled from a man aged 60 to 75 with colorectal cancer. Each CDR3 is given with its conserved first and last residue. Each record gives: clone size, V gene, D gene, J gene, CDR3 protein, CDR3 DNA. D genes are given only for firm matches. The listing skips clone size in some rows; elsewhere it reads once, few, many or a size class.

NA	TRBV5-4	TRBD1	TRBJ1-3	CASSLGRTGRAGNTIYF	TGTGCCAGCAGCTTGGGACGGACAGGGCGGGCTGGAAACACCATATATTTT
once	TRBV15	NA	TRBJ2-4	CATSRDTSAKNIQYF	TGTGCCACCAGCAGAGATACTTCGGCCAAAAACATTCAGTACTTC
NA	TRBV12-3/TRBV12-4	TRBD1	TRBJ1-1	CASSTGGRTEAFF	TGTGCCAGCAGCACAGGGGGCCGTACTGAAGCTTTCTTT
NA	TRBV5-1	NA	TRBJ2-4	CASSLVQGENIQYF	TGCGCCAGCAGCTTGGTACAGGGCGAAAACATTCAGTACTTC
NA	TRBV3-1/TRBV3-2	NA	TRBJ2-5	CASSPEVGGKTQYF	TGTGCCAGCAGCCCGGAAGTAGGGGGGAAGACCCAGTACTTC
NA	TRBV7-9	NA	TRBJ1-1	CASSFWTDTAEAFF	TGTGCCAGCAGCTTTTGGACAGACACTGCAGAAGCTTTCTTT
NA	TRBV4-2	TRBD2	TRBJ2-3	CASSQGGLAGSTDTQYF	TGTGCCAGCAGCCAGGGGGGACTAGCGGGTTCCACAGATACGCAGTATTTT
NA	TRBV2	TRBD1	TRBJ1-1	CASPGQGITFF	TGTGCCAGCCCTGGACAGGGGATAACTTTCTTT
NA	TRBV12-3/TRBV12-4	NA	TRBJ1-1	CASSRGAEAFF	TGTGCCAGCAGCCGAGGGGCTGAAGCTTTCTTT
NA	TRBV18	TRBD2	TRBJ2-1	CASSPERGGTNEQFF	TGTGCCAGCTCACCTGAGCGGGGGGGCACCAATGAGCAGTTCTTC
NA	TRBV6-5	TRBD1	TRBJ1-1	CASRPGTENTEAFF	TGTGCCAGCAGGCCCGGGACAGAGAACACTGAAGCTTTCTTT
NA	TRBV29-1	NA	TRBJ1-4	CSVEDIRREKLFF	TGCAGCGTTGAGGACATCCGGCGGGAAAAACTGTTTTTT
NA	TRBV10-3	NA	TRBJ2-3	CAISDQASTDTQYF	TGTGCCATCAGTGACCAGGCAAGCACAGATACGCAGTATTTT
NA	TRBV2	TRBD1	TRBJ1-1	CASSPGQLSGFF	TGTGCCAGCAGCCCGGGACAGCTTTCGGGGTTCTTT
NA	TRBV15	NA	TRBJ2-2	CATSRDQAGELFF	TGTGCCACCAGCAGAGATCAGGCCGGGGAGCTGTTTTTT
NA	TRBV6-5	NA	TRBJ2-7	CASSYGNSYEQYF	TGTGCCAGCAGTTACGGGAACTCCTACGAGCAGTACTTC
NA	TRBV27	NA	TRBJ2-6	CASNSLGAGANVLTF	TGTGCCAGCAACAGCCTGGGGGCTGGGGCCAACGTCCTGACTTTC
NA	TRBV7-9	NA	TRBJ2-6	CASSLAAGANVLTF	TGTGCCAGCAGCTTGGCTGCTGGGGCCAACGTCCTGACTTTC
NA	TRBV5-1	TRBD1	TRBJ1-2	CASSLAAGGRRGYTF	TGCGCCAGCAGCTTGGCCGCAGGGGGAAGACGTGGCTACACCTTC
NA	TRBV3-1/TRBV3-2	NA	TRBJ1-5	CASSQDLGQPQHF	TGTGCCAGCAGCCAAGATCTGGGCCAGCCCCAGCATTTT
NA	TRBV12-3/TRBV12-4	NA	TRBJ1-3	CASSLAGLYTIYF	TGTGCCAGCAGTTTAGCGGGCCTATACACCATATATTTT
NA	TRBV6-6	NA	TRBJ1-5	CASTSDFFNQPQHF	TGTGCCAGCACCTCCGACTTCTTCAATCAGCCCCAGCATTTT
NA	TRBV29-1	TRBD1	TRBJ1-3	CSGRDSGNTIYF	TGCAGCGGAAGGGACAGCGGAAACACCATATATTTT
NA	TRBV18	TRBD1	TRBJ1-2	CASSPTGDNYGYTF	TGTGCCAGCTCACCGACAGGGGATAACTATGGCTACACCTTC
NA	TRBV18	NA	TRBJ1-1	CASSPRSVDTEAFF	TGTGCCAGCTCACCACGAAGTGTAGACACTGAAGCTTTCTTT
NA	TRBV6-5	TRBD2	TRBJ2-7	CASSLGTSAAEQYF	TGTGCCAGCAGCCTCGGGACTAGCGCCGCCGAGCAGTACTTC
NA	TRBV7-6	NA	TRBJ2-2	CASSLDPGQNTGELFF	TGTGCCAGCAGCTTAGATCCGGGGCAGAACACCGGGGAGCTGTTTTTT
once	TRBV6-1	TRBD2	TRBJ2-1	CASSGRTSGAYNEQFF	TGTGCCAGCAGTGGTCGGACTAGCGGGGCCTACAATGAGCAGTTCTTC
once	TRBV5-1	NA	TRBJ2-6	CASSPGSPGANVLTF	TGCGCCAGCAGTCCCGGGTCCCCCGGGGCCAACGTCCTGACTTTC
NA	TRBV9	NA	TRBJ1-4	CASSRDQGGYNEKLFF	TGTGCCAGCAGCAGGGACCAGGGAGGGTATAATGAAAAACTGTTTTTT